The 8 T cell receptor beta chains in this list originate from one sample, sequenced in a study of regulatory T cells in long-lasting Graves disease. Time point meaning: persistent/refractory GD, antithyroid drugs over 5 years with positive TRAb. Researchers made the TCR library from RNA that was extracted from PBMCs. According to the study, TCR beta libraries were built with iRepertoire HTBI primers and CDR3-region Arm-PCR. A single record per CDR3 protein comes from TCRdb applying MiXCR to the multiplex PCR reads. The sample holds about 430,000 distinct CDR3 sequences; around 20% are singletons and the top ten take more than 13%. Sample: peripheral blood mononuclear cells (PBMCs), taken when the disease was refractory, from a patient treated with antithyroid drugs. All receptors come from a female donor with Graves disease.

The table lists this clonotype with many counts. The chain joins TRBV11-2 to TRBJ2-2; weak D call: TRBD2 (5 bases). The CDR3 length is 15 residues. The germline gives CDR1 SGHAT, CDR2 FQNNGV. V gave up 5 bases and J gave up 7 bases, with 17 bases separating them. The CDR3 spells CASSPARATSGELFF. As DNA, the CDR3 is TGTGCCAGCAGCCCGGCGCGGGCCACTAGCGGGGAGCTGTTTTTT.

This clonotype was seen many times. V and J are TRBV14 and TRBJ1-4; the match to TRBD1 covers 7 bases. The V gene's germline CDR1 is SGHDN and CDR2 FVKESK. V lost 0 bases and J lost 8; bases outside the gene matches: 15. This CDR3 has 18 residues. DNA of the CDR3: TGTGCCAGCAGCCAAGATCGGGGGGCAGGGACAGCCGGGGAAAAACTGTTTTTT. Translating gives CASSQDRGAGTAGEKLFF.

The CDR3 nucleotides are TGTGCCAGCAGCCAATCTGACAGGATGAACACTGAAGCTTTCTTT. Translation: CASSQSDRMNTEAFF. The gene calls are TRBV3-1 and TRBJ1-1, with D maybe TRBD1 (6 bases). V was pared by 2 bases and J by 0 bases, with 10 bases between. The CDR3 length is 15 residues. Germline CDR1 LGHDT, CDR2 YNNKEL (reference sequence).

This clonotype was observed a handful of times. This chain connects TRBV9 to TRBJ1-2; a weak D match, TRBD1 (6 bases). Trimming cost V 7 bases and J 7 bases, with 11 bases left between them. Looked up from germline, CDR1 is SGDLS and CDR2 is YYNGEE. The CDR3 has 11 amino acids. CDR3 region: CASWQGFGYTF. The CDR3, as DNA: TGTGCCAGCTGGCAGGGGTTTGGCTACACCTTC.

As to this clonotype: The CDR3 ends on some other residue instead of the conserved phenylalanine or tryptophan, so this is likely a read error. The chain carries TRBV11-2 and TRBJ1-1; a weak D match, TRBD1 (5 bases). With 0 bases removed from V and 5 bases from J, the gap between germline ends came to 13 bases. CDR1 and CDR2 from the germline V gene are SGHAT and FQNNGV. The CDR3 totals 15 residues. CDR3 DNA sequence: TGTGCCAGCAGCTTAGAATGGGGGGGGGTTACTGAAGCTTTCCTT. It is translated as CASSLEWGGVTEAFL.

J is TRBJ1-6 and V is TRBV30, with 8 bases that match TRBD1. This CDR3 spans 16 amino acids. The germline V gene encodes CDR1 GTSNPN and CDR2 SVGIG (reference sequence). V lost 8 bases to trimming and J lost 0 bases; unmatched junction nucleotides: 9. For the CDR3, the DNA is TGTGCCAGCAACACAGGGGGGAGCTCCTATAATTCACCCCTCCACTTT. Protein: CASNTGGSSYNSPLHF.

The chain links TRBV4-1 to TRBJ2-7; 11 positions match TRBD1. In germline, CDR1 is MGHRA, CDR2 YSYEKL. The CDR3 contains 16 residues. After removal of 1 base from V and 5 bases from J, the junction contained 7 bases not matched to a gene. The CDR3 region is CASSQVSGTGGDEQYF. CDR3 DNA sequence: TGCGCCAGCAGCCAAGTATCTGGGACAGGGGGGGACGAGCAGTACTTC.

As for this clonotype: The junction shows a germline mismatch at one end, possibly a read error. The chain joins TRBV4-1 to TRBJ2-7, with a possible D match to TRBD2 (5 bases). In germline, CDR1 is MGHRA, CDR2 YSYEKL. The CDR3 loop spans 12 amino acids. This CDR3 is CASSLPLGERYF. CDR3 nucleotide sequence: TGCGCCAGCAGCCTCCCCCTCGGGGAGCGGTACTTC.